This T cell receptor beta chain is from a study of T cell responses to AZD1222 COVID-19 vaccine. Turning to the study itself: Second doses were pooled across both intervals (about 4 or about 12 weeks).

V dropped 5 bases and J dropped 4; count of bases not matched to a gene: 15. CDR3 length: 17 residues. In germline, CDR1 is MNHEY, CDR2 SMNVEV (reference sequence). Comments on this clone: Its cognate antigen is unknown.

Sequenced by immunoSEQ multiplex PCR; TCRdb stores in-frame clones only, minus some. The table shows around 100,000 clones, with approximately 90% occurring only once. Study-level results: There were vaccine-associated CD4 TCRs across spike, dominant at 160-218 and 743-854. The sample set comprised mostly white British donors with more females, and clonal diversity was possibly underestimated. Nearly half of unique spike-specific TCRs reportedly avoided B.1.351 and B.1.1.7 mutated regions.

The TCR comes from an adult in good health. This chain connects TRBV27 to TRBJ1-1, with 8 bases that match TRBD1. The source material was peripheral blood, sampled on day 0 of AZD1222 vaccination. The CDR3 spells CASSPQGGRGRITEAFF. The CDR3 DNA reads as TGTGCCAGCAGTCCTCAAGGCGGCAGGGGGCGGATCACTGAAGCTTTCTTT.